This T cell receptor (beta chain) was retrieved from a study of T cell responses to AZD1222 COVID-19 vaccine. Overall study context: Analysis merged second doses at about 4 or about 12 weeks. Study outcomes and limitations: The study sampled repertoires only after the peak T cell response. Vaccine-associated CD4 TCRs spanned spike, dominant at 160-218 and 743-854.

Data came from immunoSEQ multiplex PCR; TCRdb stores just in-frame clones and leaves some out. Of 120,000 or so clones in the sample, approximately 90% were seen once. The trim removed 4 bases at V and 4 bases at J, leaving 6 bases unmatched. The germline V gene encodes CDR1 SGHRS and CDR2 YFSETQ. The CDR3 consists of 15 residues. Points on this clone: Its antigen is not identified.

V usage is TRBV5-1 and J usage is TRBJ1-1; TRBD1 aligns across 11 bases. The source is an adult in good health. The sequences come from peripheral blood, collected on day 0 of AZD1222 vaccination. CDR3 amino acids: CASSPSGTGGTEAFF. The CDR3, as DNA: TGCGCCAGCAGCCCATCCGGGACAGGGGGCACTGAAGCTTTCTTT.